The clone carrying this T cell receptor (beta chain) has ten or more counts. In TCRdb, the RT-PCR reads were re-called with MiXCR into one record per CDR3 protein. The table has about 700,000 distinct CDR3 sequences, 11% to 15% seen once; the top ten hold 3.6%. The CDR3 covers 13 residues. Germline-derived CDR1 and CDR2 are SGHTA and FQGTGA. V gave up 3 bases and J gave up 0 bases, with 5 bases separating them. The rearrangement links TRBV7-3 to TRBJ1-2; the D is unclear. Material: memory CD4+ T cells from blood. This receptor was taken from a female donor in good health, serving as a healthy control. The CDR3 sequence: CASSLNPNYGYTF. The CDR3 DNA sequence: TGTGCCAGCAGCTTGAACCCTAACTATGGCTACACCTTC.